Listed here are 15 T cell receptor beta chains from one sample, sequenced in a study of cytomegalovirus exposure and HLA in healthy donors (dated by TCRdb to 2015 to 2018). Receptor libraries were prepared by the immunoSEQ multiplex PCR assay. For the multiplex PCR, a mixture combining 60 forward primers for TCR Vbeta segments and 13 reverse primers for TCR Jbeta segments was used. TCRdb re-hosts the immuneACCESS table, in-frame sequences only. Its copies lack some clones; in the studies checked, an unresolved V gene accounts for under half of them, and the cause for the rest is not known. This sample has 120,000 or so clones in its table, and about four fifths of those were observed once. The ten largest make up more than 1.5% of the sample. Sequenced: PBMCs. The receptor set was obtained from a man aged 18 to 35 in good health and CMV-seronegative.

The chain couples TRBV28 to TRBJ2-1; 8 bases map to TRBD2. Germline V CDR1 and CDR2: MDHEN, SYDVKM. With V trimmed by 6 bases and J by 0 bases, 7 bases remained unmatched. This CDR3 spans 16 amino acids. CDR3 residues: CASRLLSGVSYNEQFF. In nucleotides, the CDR3 is TGTGCCAGCAGGTTGCTTAGCGGGGTCTCCTACAATGAGCAGTTCTTC.

This clone was counted between two and nine times. The chain joins TRBV5-1 to TRBJ2-7; 7 bases line up with TRBD1. J lost 1 base, V lost 4 bases, and 5 bases had no gene match. Germline assignment: CDR1 SGHRS and CDR2 YFSETQ. The CDR3 extends over 14 amino acids. The CDR3, as DNA: TGCGCCAGCAGCCCAAGGACAGGATCCTACGAGCAGTACTTC. Translated, it gives CASSPRTGSYEQYF. Full variable domain (missing parts from reference TRBV5-1 and TRBJ2-7): KAGVTQTPRYLIKTRGQQVTLSCSPISGHRSVSWYQQTPGQGLQFLFEYFSETQRNKGNFPGRFSGRQFSNSRSEMNVSTLELGDSALYLCASSPRTGSYEQYFGPGTRLTVT.

The V and J genes are TRBV28 and TRBJ2-3; a possible D gene is TRBD2 (5 bases). CDR1 is MDHEN, CDR2 SYDVKM, per germline. The CDR3 has 12 residues. The V gene lost 10 bases and the J gene lost 0 bases, with 8 bases spanning the gap. The CDR3 sequence is CATSGSTDTQYF. The CDR3 bases are TGTGCCACGAGCGGTAGCACAGATACGCAGTATTTT.

This clone occurred once. The V gene is TRBV7-9, the J gene TRBJ2-1; 10 positions agree with TRBD2. The germline CDR1 and CDR2 sequences are SEHNR and FQNEAQ (reference sequence). CDR3 length: 14 amino acids. Losses at the gene ends were 5 bases for V and 10 bases for J; bases not matched to a gene: 8. CDR3 nucleotides: TGTGCCAGCAGCGGGCTACTAGCGGGGAGAGAGCAGTTCTTC. Translated, it gives CASSGLLAGREQFF.

The chain has TRBV2 and TRBJ2-3, with TRBD2 identical over 12 bases. CDR1 is SNHLY and CDR2 is FYNNEI in the germline V gene. The CDR3 consists of 14 residues. Trimming at V came to 4 bases and at J to 14 bases, leaving 10 bases not matched to a gene. CDR3 sequence reads: CASSGTSGTLGGYF. The CDR3 DNA reads as TGTGCCAGCAGTGGGACTAGCGGGACCCTCGGTGGGTATTTT.

The V call is TRBV18, the J call TRBJ2-1; tentative D call: TRBD1 (6 bases). Trimming pared 4 bases from V and 7 bases from J, leaving 17 bases between. This CDR3 comprises 15 residues. Germline V lookup: CDR1 KGHSH, CDR2 LQKENI. Here the CDR3 reads CASSLPEGGRNEQFF. CDR3 coding DNA: TGTGCCAGCTCACTACCTGAAGGGGGTCGGAATGAGCAGTTCTTC. The full variable domain, with the rest looked up from reference TRBV18 and TRBJ2-1, is NAGVMQNPRHLVRRRGQEARLRCSPMKGHSHVYWYRQLPEEGLKFMVYLQKENIIDESGMPKERFSAEFPKEGPSILRIQQVVRGDSAAYFCASSLPEGGRNEQFFGPGTRLTVL.

V is TRBV7-6 and J is TRBJ2-1; the D is unclear. This CDR3 comprises 13 residues. Germline V lookup: CDR1 SGHVS, CDR2 FNYEAQ. V was pared by 3 bases and J by 8 bases, with 11 bases between. The DNA for the CDR3 is TGTGCCAGCAGCTTGGCTAGTCTCTATGAGCAGTTCTTC. Its translation: CASSLASLYEQFF.

The chain couples TRBV9 to TRBJ2-3; no definite D call. V was pared by 0 bases and J by 3 bases, with 8 bases between. Per the germline V gene, CDR1 is SGDLS and CDR2 is YYNGEE. The CDR3 loop spans 14 amino acids. The CDR3 DNA follows: TGTGCCAGCAGCGTAGATGGCGGAACAGATACGCAGTATTTT. It translates to CASSVDGGTDTQYF.

V is TRBV9 and J is TRBJ1-2, with 8 bases identical to TRBD1. In germline, CDR1 is SGDLS, CDR2 YYNGEE. This CDR3 region has 16 residues. After removal of 0 bases from V and 4 bases from J, the junction contained 8 bases not matched to a gene. CDR3 loop: CASSVDWAGGIYGYTF. In DNA form, the CDR3 reads TGTGCCAGCAGCGTAGATTGGGCAGGGGGCATCTATGGCTACACCTTC.

V usage is TRBV7-9 and J usage is TRBJ2-1, with D possibly being TRBD2 (6 bases). Germline V lookup: CDR1 SEHNR, CDR2 FQNEAQ (reference sequence). V was pared by 5 bases and J by 2 bases, with 13 bases between. This CDR3 comprises 15 residues. This CDR3 is CASSPRGGPYNEQFF. The CDR3 DNA reads TGTGCCAGCAGCCCTAGGGGAGGCCCCTACAATGAGCAGTTCTTC.

The chain recombines TRBV7-9 with TRBJ2-1; D gene uncertain. CDR3 length: 13 residues. Trimming took off 1 base at V and 7 bases at J, with 8 bases between the two ends. Germline V CDR1 and CDR2: SEHNR, FQNEAQ (reference sequence). The CDR3 loop reads CASSLVTRNEQFF. The CDR3 region has the DNA TGTGCCAGCAGCTTAGTAACACGAAATGAGCAGTTCTTC.

The chain recombines TRBV19 with TRBJ2-5, with 9 bases fitting TRBD2. Per the germline V gene, CDR1 is LNHDA and CDR2 is SQIVND (reference sequence). The CDR3 runs to 15 residues. The V and J ends lost 6 bases and 5 bases, in that order; junction bases with no gene match: 10. CDR3 residues: CASSRDYAGGETQYF. The CDR3 DNA reads as TGTGCCAGTAGCCGGGACTACGCGGGGGGGGAGACCCAGTACTTC.

The rearrangement links TRBV4-2 to TRBJ2-1, with D perhaps TRBD2 (6 bases). The CDR3 runs 14 residues. V lost 0 bases and J 5 bases, leaving 8 bases between the germline ends. The V gene's germline CDR1 is LGHNA and CDR2 YNFKEQ. The CDR3 loop reads CASSQEDYNNEQFF. The DNA of the CDR3 is TGTGCCAGCAGCCAAGAGGACTACAACAATGAGCAGTTCTTC.

The chain joins TRBV7-2 to TRBJ1-1, with D unresolved. The CDR3 spans 14 residues. Trimming cost V 2 bases and J 1 base, with 8 bases left between them. Germline lookup yields CDR1 SGHTA and CDR2 FQGNSA. The CDR3 coding sequence is TGTGCCAGCAGCTTAACTGGGAGGAACACTGAAGCTTTCTTT. Protein sequence: CASSLTGRNTEAFF.

V usage is TRBV30 and J usage is TRBJ2-2; 10 positions match TRBD2. Germline CDR1 reads GTSNPN; CDR2 reads SVGIG (reference sequence). This CDR3 spans 14 amino acids. J gave up 2 bases and V 6 bases, and 3 bases lay outside the gene matches. CDR3 in DNA: TGTGCCTGCAGGACTAGCGGCAACACCGGGGAGCTGTTTTTT. Translated, it gives CACRTSGNTGELFF.